This record covers a single TCR beta chain. The target of this receptor is not known. No per-base quality is available; no much larger clone lies one base away. This entry is derived from a study of blood T cell repertoires in COVID-19 (dated by TCRdb to about 2020). About the study as a whole: Samples from collaborators originated in the United States, Italy and Spain and spanned both the acute and convalescent phases of COVID-19. The material from the prospective study consisted of cDNA or gDNA derived from T cells, B-cell-depleted T cells, or PBMCs. Subjects who had been exposed to COVID-19, were actively infected with it, or had recovered from it provided the deeply sampled blood TCRbeta repertoires that made up the dataset. A freely available public database, intended as a resource for researchers studying the immune response to SARS-CoV-2, is where the repertoires were released. The samples were drawn from two sources: the first 160 participants of the ongoing ImmuneRACE study, and 950 to 1,500 subjects contributed by 6 global collaborators. Sample metadata almost always included a de-identified subject ID, COVID-19 status, age in years and sex. HLA class I and class II types, where available, came from metadata supplied by the sample provider rather than from assay-based typing.

Overall study outcomes, separate from this receptor: Clinical and demographic metadata were provided uncurated, with the amount varying by source and participant.

TCRbeta CDR3 regions were amplified from genomic DNA using the immunoSEQ Assay, a bias-controlled multiplex PCR. The study's processing was this. The number of nucleated cells in each sample was estimated from the amplification of reference gene primers within the assay. To quantify the absolute abundance of each unique TCRbeta CDR3 rearrangement, sequence reads were collapsed and filtered. For each sample, productive Simpson clonality was calculated by taking the square root of Simpson's diversity index across productive rearrangements. In TCRdb, the immuneACCESS table is reduced to in-frame sequences with V and J assigned. These tables do not hold every clone; where another copy was compared, an unresolved V gene accounts for under half, and the others remain unexplained. V and J calls and clone size are given by that table; D and trimming were obtained from the DNA. The sample table records about 160,000 clones; around 93% of these occur just once. The ten most abundant clones make up 4.8% of the sample.

One collaborating source in Seattle enrolled patients while the patients were actively infected and followed the patients over time throughout the course of disease. Whole blood was collected in K2EDTA tubes by collaborating institutions according to the institutions' own protocols. For TCRbeta analysis, collaborators shipped samples in one of three forms: frozen whole blood, isolated PBMCs, or DNA extracted from either of those sample types. CDR1 is given as SGHTA and CDR2 as FQGNSA, both from the germline V gene. The cysteine opens and the phenylalanine closes a CDR3 of 16 amino acids. This entry keeps only the CDR3 DNA: 48 bases, framed from base 1. Trimming takes 1 base from V and 10 bases from J, and the germline ends sit 17 bases apart.

This TCR came from a man younger than 45 with COVID-19, enrolled during active disease. Source material: peripheral blood. The sequence joins TRBV7-2 to TRBJ1-6; TRBD1 might be the D gene, on 5 matching bases. The encoded CDR3 is CASSLGGGAARSPLHF. DNA sequence: TGTGCCAGCAGCTTAGGTGGTGGGGCCGCTCGGTCACCCCTCCACTTT.